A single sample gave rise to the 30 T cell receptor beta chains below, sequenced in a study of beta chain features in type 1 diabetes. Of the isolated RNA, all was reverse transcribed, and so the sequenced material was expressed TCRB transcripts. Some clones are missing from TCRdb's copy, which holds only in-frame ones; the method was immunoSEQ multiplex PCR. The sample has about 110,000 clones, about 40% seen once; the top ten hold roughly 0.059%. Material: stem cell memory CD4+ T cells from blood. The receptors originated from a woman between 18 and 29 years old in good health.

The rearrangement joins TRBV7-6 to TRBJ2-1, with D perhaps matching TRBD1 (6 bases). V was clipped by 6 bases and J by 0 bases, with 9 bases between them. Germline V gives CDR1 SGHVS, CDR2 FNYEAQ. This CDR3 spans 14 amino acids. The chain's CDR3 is CASSQGYSYNEQFF. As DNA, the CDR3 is TGTGCCAGCAGTCAGGGGTACTCCTACAATGAGCAGTTCTTC.

CDR3 region: CASSFRASGNTIYF. The CDR3 DNA is TGTGCCAGCAGCTTCAGGGCGTCTGGAAACACCATATATTTT. The chain joins TRBV14 to TRBJ1-3; maybe TRBD1 (5 bases). V was clipped by 5 bases and J by 1 base, with 9 bases between them. CDR3 size: 14 residues. Per the germline V gene, CDR1 is SGHDN and CDR2 is FVKESK. Full variable domain (missing parts from reference TRBV14 and TRBJ1-3): EAGVTQFPSHSVIEKGQTVTLRCDPISGHDNLYWYRRVMGKEIKFLLHFVKESKQDESGMPNNRFLAERTGGTYSTLKVQPAELEDSGVYFCASSFRASGNTIYFGEGSWLTVV.

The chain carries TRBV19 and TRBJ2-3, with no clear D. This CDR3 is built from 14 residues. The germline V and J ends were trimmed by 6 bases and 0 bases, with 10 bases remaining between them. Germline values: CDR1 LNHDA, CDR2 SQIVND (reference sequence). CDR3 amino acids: CASSRRISTDTQYF. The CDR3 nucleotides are TGTGCCAGTAGCCGGCGGATCAGCACAGATACGCAGTATTTT.

The CDR3 DNA reads TGTGCCAGCAGCTTAGGAGCGGGACCGAACACTGAAGCTTTCTTT. Protein: CASSLGAGPNTEAFF. The chain carries TRBV7-2 and TRBJ1-1, with a possible D match to TRBD1 (5 bases). In germline, CDR1 is SGHTA, CDR2 FQGNSA. The V end lost 1 base, the J end lost 1 base, and 10 bases lay between the germline ends. The CDR3 consists of 15 residues.

CDR3 sequence reads: CASSDRYEQYF. The CDR3 DNA sequence: TGTGCCAGCAGCGACAGGTACGAGCAGTACTTC. The chain is built from TRBV7-9 and TRBJ2-7; the D gene is possibly TRBD1 (6 bases). The CDR3 runs to 11 residues. Trimming removed 5 bases at V and 4 bases at J, with 6 bases between. Germline V gene lookup returns CDR1 SEHNR and CDR2 FQNEAQ (reference sequence).

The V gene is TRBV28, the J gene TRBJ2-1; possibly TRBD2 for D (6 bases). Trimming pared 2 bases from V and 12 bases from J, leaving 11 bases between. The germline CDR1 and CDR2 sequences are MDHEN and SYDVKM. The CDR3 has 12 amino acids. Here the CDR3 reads CASSLEGRRQFF. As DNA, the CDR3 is TGTGCCAGCAGTTTAGAAGGGAGGAGGCAGTTCTTC.

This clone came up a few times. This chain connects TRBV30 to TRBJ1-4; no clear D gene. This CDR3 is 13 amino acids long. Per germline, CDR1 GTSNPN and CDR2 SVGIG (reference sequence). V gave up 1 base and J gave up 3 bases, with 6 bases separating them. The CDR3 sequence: CAWSGKPNEKLFF. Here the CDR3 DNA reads TGTGCCTGGAGTGGAAAGCCTAATGAAAAACTGTTTTTT.

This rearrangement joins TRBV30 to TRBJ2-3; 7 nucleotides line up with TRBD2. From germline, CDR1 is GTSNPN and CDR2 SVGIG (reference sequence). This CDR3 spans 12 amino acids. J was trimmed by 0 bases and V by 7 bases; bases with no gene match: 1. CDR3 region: CAFSGSTDTQYF. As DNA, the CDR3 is TGTGCCTTTAGCGGGAGCACAGATACGCAGTATTTT.

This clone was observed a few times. CDR3 sequence reads: CASSLLNRGQEQYF. The CDR3 DNA is TGTGCCAGCAGCTTGCTAAACAGGGGGCAGGAGCAGTACTTC. The V gene is TRBV5-4, the J gene TRBJ2-5; 9 bases agree with TRBD1. The CDR3 is 14 residues long. V lost 1 base to trimming and J lost 11 bases; unmatched junction nucleotides: 9. Per germline, CDR1 SGHNT and CDR2 YYREEE (reference sequence).

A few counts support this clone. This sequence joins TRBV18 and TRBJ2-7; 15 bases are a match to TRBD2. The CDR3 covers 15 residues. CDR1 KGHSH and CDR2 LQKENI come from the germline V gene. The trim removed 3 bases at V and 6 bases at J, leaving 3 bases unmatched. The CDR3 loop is CASSPGTSGRPEQYF. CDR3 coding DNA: TGTGCCAGCTCACCCGGGACTAGCGGGAGGCCCGAGCAGTACTTC.

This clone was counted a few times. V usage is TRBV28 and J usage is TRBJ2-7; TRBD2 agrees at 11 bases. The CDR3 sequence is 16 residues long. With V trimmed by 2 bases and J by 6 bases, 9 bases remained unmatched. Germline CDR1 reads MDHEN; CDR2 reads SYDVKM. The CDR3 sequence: CASSLAGLAAGGEQYF. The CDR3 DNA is TGTGCCAGCAGTTTAGCGGGACTAGCGGCGGGGGGCGAGCAGTACTTC.

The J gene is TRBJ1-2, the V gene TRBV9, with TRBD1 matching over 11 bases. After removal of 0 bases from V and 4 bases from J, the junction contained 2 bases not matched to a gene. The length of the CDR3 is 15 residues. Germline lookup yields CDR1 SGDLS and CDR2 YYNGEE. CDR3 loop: CASSVGTGGSYGYTF. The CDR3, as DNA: TGTGCCAGCAGCGTAGGGACAGGGGGCTCCTATGGCTACACCTTC.

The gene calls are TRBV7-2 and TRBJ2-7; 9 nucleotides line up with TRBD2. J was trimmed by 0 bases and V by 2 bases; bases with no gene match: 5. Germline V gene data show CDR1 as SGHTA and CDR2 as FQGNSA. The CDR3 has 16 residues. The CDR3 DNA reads TGTGCCAGCAGCTTAAGCGGGAGGACCCTCTCCTACGAGCAGTACTTC. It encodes CASSLSGRTLSYEQYF.

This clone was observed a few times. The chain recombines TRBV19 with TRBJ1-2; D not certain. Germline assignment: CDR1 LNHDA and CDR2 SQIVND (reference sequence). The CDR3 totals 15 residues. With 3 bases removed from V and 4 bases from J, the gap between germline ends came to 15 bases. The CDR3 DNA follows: TGTGCCAGTAGTATTAGATTTCGCGCCTCCTATGGCTACACCTTC. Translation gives CASSIRFRASYGYTF.

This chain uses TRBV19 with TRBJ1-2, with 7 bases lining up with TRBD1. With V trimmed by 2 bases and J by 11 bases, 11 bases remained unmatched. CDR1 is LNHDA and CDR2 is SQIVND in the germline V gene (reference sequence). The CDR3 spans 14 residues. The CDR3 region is CASSIKWRGQSYTF. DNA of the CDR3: TGTGCCAGTAGTATAAAATGGAGGGGGCAGAGTTACACCTTC.

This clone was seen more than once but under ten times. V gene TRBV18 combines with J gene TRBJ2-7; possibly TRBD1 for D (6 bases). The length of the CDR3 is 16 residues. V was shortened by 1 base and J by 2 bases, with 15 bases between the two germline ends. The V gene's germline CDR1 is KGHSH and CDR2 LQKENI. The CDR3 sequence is CASSPLRARDTYEQYF. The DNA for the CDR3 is TGTGCCAGCTCACCACTTCGAGCTCGGGACACCTACGAGCAGTACTTC.

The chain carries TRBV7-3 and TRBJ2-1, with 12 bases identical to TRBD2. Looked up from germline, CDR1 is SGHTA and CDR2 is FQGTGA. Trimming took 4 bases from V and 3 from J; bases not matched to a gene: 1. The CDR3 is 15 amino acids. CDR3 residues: CASSWGLAGYNEQFF. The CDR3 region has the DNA TGTGCCAGCAGCTGGGGACTAGCGGGCTACAATGAGCAGTTCTTC.

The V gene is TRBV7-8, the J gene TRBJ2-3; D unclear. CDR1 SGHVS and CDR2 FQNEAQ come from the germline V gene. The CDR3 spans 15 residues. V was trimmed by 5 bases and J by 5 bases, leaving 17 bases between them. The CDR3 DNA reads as TGTGCCAGCAGCGTAACGATCCGGGTATTAGATACGCAGTATTTT. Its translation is CASSVTIRVLDTQYF.

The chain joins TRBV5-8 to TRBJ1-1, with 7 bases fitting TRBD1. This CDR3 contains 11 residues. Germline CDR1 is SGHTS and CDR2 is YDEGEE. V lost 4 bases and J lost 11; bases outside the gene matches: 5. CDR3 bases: TGTGCCAGCAGCCAGGGGGTAGGGGCTTTCTTT. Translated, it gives CASSQGVGAFF.

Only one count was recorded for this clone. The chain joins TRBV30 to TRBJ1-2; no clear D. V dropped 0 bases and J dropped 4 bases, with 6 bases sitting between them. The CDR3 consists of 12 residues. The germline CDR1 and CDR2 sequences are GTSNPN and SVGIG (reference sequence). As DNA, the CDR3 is TGTGCCTGGAGTGTAGTCAGCTATGGCTACACCTTC. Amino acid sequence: CAWSVVSYGYTF.

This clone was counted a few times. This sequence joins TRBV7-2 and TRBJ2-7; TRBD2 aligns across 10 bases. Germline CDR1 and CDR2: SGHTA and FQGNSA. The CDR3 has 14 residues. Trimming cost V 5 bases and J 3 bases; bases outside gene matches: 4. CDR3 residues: CASSLGLAVYEQYF. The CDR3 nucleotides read TGTGCCAGCAGCCTAGGACTAGCGGTCTACGAGCAGTACTTC.

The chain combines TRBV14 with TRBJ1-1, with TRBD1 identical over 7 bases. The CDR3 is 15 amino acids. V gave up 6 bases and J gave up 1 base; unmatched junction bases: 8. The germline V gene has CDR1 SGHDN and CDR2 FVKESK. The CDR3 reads CASSDRDRWNTEAFF. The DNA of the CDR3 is TGTGCCAGCAGTGATCGGGACAGATGGAACACTGAAGCTTTCTTT.

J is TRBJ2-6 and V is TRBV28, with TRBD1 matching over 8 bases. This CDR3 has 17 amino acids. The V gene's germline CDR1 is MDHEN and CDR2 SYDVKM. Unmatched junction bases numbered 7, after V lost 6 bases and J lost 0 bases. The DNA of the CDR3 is TGTGCCAGCAGGACGGGACAGGACATCTCTGGGGCCAACGTCCTGACTTTC. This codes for CASRTGQDISGANVLTF.

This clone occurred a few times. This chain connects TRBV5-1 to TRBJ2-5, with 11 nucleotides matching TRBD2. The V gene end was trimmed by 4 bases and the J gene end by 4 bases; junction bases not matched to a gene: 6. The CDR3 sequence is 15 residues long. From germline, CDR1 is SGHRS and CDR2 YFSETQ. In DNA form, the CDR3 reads TGCGCCAGCAGCGCTTCCCTAGCGGGAGGAGAGACCCAGTACTTC. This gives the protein CASSASLAGGETQYF.

CDR3 bases: TGTGCCAGCAGTTTAGGAACAGGGGTCTACAATGAGCAGTTCTTC. This codes for CASSLGTGVYNEQFF. This chain connects TRBV27 to TRBJ2-1; the match to TRBD1 covers 7 bases. Germline V gene sequence: CDR1 MNHEY, CDR2 SMNVEV (reference sequence). The CDR3 has 15 amino acids. V lost 2 bases and J lost 3; bases outside the gene matches: 4.

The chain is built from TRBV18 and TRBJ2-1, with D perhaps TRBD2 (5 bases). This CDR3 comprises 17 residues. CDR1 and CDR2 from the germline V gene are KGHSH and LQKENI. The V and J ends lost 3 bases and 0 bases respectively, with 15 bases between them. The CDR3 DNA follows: TGTGCCAGCTCACCTCTTAAGACTGGAGGCTCCTACAATGAGCAGTTCTTC. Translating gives CASSPLKTGGSYNEQFF.

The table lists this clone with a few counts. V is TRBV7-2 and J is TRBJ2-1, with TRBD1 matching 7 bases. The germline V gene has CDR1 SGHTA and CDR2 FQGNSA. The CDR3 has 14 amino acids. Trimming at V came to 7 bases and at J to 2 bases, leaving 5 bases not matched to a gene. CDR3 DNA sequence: TGTGCCAGCACCCCTCAGGGGGCCTACAATGAGCAGTTCTTC. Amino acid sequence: CASTPQGAYNEQFF.

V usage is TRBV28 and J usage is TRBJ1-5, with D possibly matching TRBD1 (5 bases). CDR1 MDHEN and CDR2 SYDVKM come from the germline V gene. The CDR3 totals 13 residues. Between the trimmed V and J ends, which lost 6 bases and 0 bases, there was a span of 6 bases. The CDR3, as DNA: TGTGCCAGCAGGACAGTTAGCAATCAGCCCCAGCATTTT. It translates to CASRTVSNQPQHF.

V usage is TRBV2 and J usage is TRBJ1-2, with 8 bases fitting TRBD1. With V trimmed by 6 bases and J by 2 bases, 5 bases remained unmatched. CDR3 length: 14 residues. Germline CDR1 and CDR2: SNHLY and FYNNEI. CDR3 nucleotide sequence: TGTGCCAGCAGGCCCAGGACAGGGAACTATGGCTACACCTTC. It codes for CASRPRTGNYGYTF.

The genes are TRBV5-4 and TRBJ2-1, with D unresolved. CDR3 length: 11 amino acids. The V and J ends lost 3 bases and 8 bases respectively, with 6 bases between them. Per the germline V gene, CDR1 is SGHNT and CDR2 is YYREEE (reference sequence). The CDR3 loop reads CASSSVDEQFF. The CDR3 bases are TGTGCCAGCAGCTCCGTTGATGAGCAGTTCTTC.